A selection of T cell receptor beta chains follows, all from one sample in a study of T-cell memory formation after mild COVID-19. In TCRdb, the 5' RACE reads were re-called with MiXCR into one record per CDR3 protein. The data show approximately 350,000 distinct CDR3 sequences, 28% seen once. The specimen was PBMCs or a T cell subset sorted from them (not recorded which). These receptors were taken from an adult woman who had mild COVID-19 (a few samples of this study predate the infection). Cell type and time point are not known. The CDR3 runs from the conserved cysteine through the conserved F or W. A D gene is named only where the DNA matches it firmly. A row's size may be missing; if present it is once, few, many or a size class.

abundance	v_gene	d_gene	j_gene	CDR3aa	CDR3nt
few	TRBV20-1	-	TRBJ2-5	CSARDRETANWETQYF	TGCAGTGCTAGAGATCGAGAAACGGCCAATTGGGAGACCCAGTACTTC
few	TRBV2	TRBD1	TRBJ2-7	CASSTSAGGQVSYEQYF	TGTGCCAGCTCTACGTCTGCTGGGGGACAGGTTTCCTACGAGCAGTACTTC
-	TRBV29-1	TRBD2	TRBJ2-1	CSAGTSGRRNEQFF	TGCAGCGCGGGGACTAGCGGGAGGAGGAATGAGCAGTTCTTC
-	TRBV7-8	TRBD2	TRBJ2-5	CASSFGAGGVQETQYF	TGTGCCAGCAGCTTCGGTGCGGGAGGGGTACAAGAGACCCAGTACTTC
-	TRBV11-2	-	TRBJ1-1	CASSLEPGPTEAFF	TGTGCCAGCAGCTTAGAGCCAGGGCCCACTGAAGCTTTCTTT
-	TRBV5-1	TRBD1	TRBJ1-1	CASSLRQGRLGSQAFF	TGCGCCAGCAGTTTAAGACAGGGAAGACTAGGCAGCCAAGCTTTCTTT
few	TRBV15	-	TRBJ2-7	CATSPGPGEVVGQYF	TGTGCCACCAGCCCCGGGCCAGGGGAAGTGGTGGGGCAGTACTTC
-	TRBV14	-	TRBJ2-7	CASSQAYRAGSYEQYF	TGTGCCAGCAGCCAAGCCTACAGGGCTGGGTCCTACGAGCAGTACTTC
few	TRBV24-1	-	TRBJ1-5	CATSDTGAGYSNQPQHF	TGTGCCACCAGTGATACTGGGGCAGGGTATAGCAATCAGCCCCAGCATTTT
few	TRBV15	-	TRBJ1-2	CATSRDRDKPQRGYTF	TGTGCCACCAGCAGAGATCGGGACAAGCCTCAACGTGGCTACACCTTC
-	TRBV7-9	TRBD1	TRBJ1-2	CASSYTGAGIDGYTF	TGTGCCAGCAGCTATACAGGGGCAGGGATCGATGGCTACACCTTC
-	TRBV7-9	TRBD1	TRBJ2-7	CASSRTGPREQYF	TGTGCCAGCAGCCGGACAGGCCCCCGCGAGCAGTACTTC
few	TRBV12-5	-	TRBJ2-5	CASGLTPRGQETQYF	TGTGCTAGTGGTTTGACCCCCCGAGGGCAAGAGACCCAGTACTTC
few	TRBV7-2	-	TRBJ2-7	CASSRTADTSYEQYF	TGTGCCAGCAGTAGGACAGCAGACACCTCCTACGAGCAGTACTTC
few	TRBV24-1	-	TRBJ1-2	CATSEGTDYGYTF	TGTGCCACCAGTGAAGGGACCGACTATGGCTACACCTTC
-	TRBV12-3/TRBV12-4	TRBD2	TRBJ2-3	CASSPGGDSRKDTQYF	TGTGCCAGCAGTCCGGGGGGGGACTCTCGTAAAGATACGCAGTATTTT
-	TRBV30	TRBD2	TRBJ2-7	CAWKDPRLAGNYEQYF	TGTGCCTGGAAGGATCCCAGACTAGCGGGGAACTACGAGCAGTACTTC